Each of the 6 T cell receptor beta chains below was sequenced from the same sample in a study of T cells in Graves' hyperthyroidism and ophthalmopathy. Researchers amplified the TCR beta CDR3 regions from RNA transcripts. RT-PCR in the first round (using the HTBI primer set) targeted the TCR CDR3. TCRdb processed the multiplex PCR reads anew with MiXCR; each CDR3 protein has one entry. The sample lists a few hundred thousand distinct CDR3 sequences; about a sixth were seen once. Material: blood. The receptors derive from a woman between 18 and 29 years old with Graves' ophthalmopathy.

This clonotype was counted at least ten times. The rearrangement links TRBV6-1 to TRBJ2-2; either TRBD1 or TRBD2 may supply D (5 bases each). Trimming took 5 bases from V and 1 from J, leaving 11 bases between them. The CDR3 runs 15 residues. Germline lookup yields CDR1 MNHNS and CDR2 SASEGT. DNA for the CDR3: TGTGCCAGCAGTTGGTTGGGGGTGAACACCGGGGAGCTGTTTTTT. Protein sequence: CASSWLGVNTGELFF.

The V call is TRBV12-3 or TRBV12-4, the J call TRBJ1-1; weak D call: TRBD1 (6 bases). The CDR3 runs 12 residues. V lost 5 bases and J 10 bases, leaving 14 bases between the germline ends. The CDR3 DNA reads TGTGCCAGCAGTCTCCAGGGGAACTTAGCTTTCTTT. It encodes CASSLQGNLAFF.

Ten or more counts support this clonotype. The V gene is TRBV6-1, the J gene TRBJ2-7, with 15 positions matching TRBD2. In germline, CDR1 is MNHNS, CDR2 SASEGT. This CDR3 contains 16 residues. V gave up 6 bases and J gave up 4 bases; unmatched junction bases: 7. The CDR3 DNA sequence: TGTGCCAGCAGCCCGGGACTAGCGGGAGGAACGTACGAGCAGTACTTC. The encoded protein is CASSPGLAGGTYEQYF.

There are a few counts of this clonotype. The chain has TRBV5-4 and TRBJ1-1; a weak D match, TRBD1 (5 bases). The CDR3 spans 14 residues. Germline CDR1 and CDR2: SGHNT and YYREEE (reference sequence). V was cut by 0 bases and J by 7 bases, with 13 bases left in between. The DNA of the CDR3 is TGTGCCAGCAGCTTGGGAGTAGCGGGGGGTGAAGCTTTCTTT. Protein product: CASSLGVAGGEAFF.

This clonotype was seen at least ten times. The CDR3 loop reads CASSQDSPGVGEQYF. CDR3 nucleotides: TGTGCCAGCAGCCAAGATTCCCCAGGGGTGGGAGAGCAGTACTTC. The chain joins TRBV3-1 to TRBJ2-7, with D perhaps matching TRBD1 (6 bases). V gave up 0 bases and J gave up 7 bases, with 16 bases separating them. This CDR3 is 15 amino acids long. The germline CDR1 and CDR2 sequences are LGHDT and YNNKEL (reference sequence).

In its sample, this clonotype was seen many times. The chain has TRBV11-2 and TRBJ1-1; weak D call: TRBD1 (5 bases). V was shortened by 5 bases and J by 4 bases, with 17 bases between the two germline ends. The CDR3 runs to 15 residues. Per the germline V gene, CDR1 is SGHAT and CDR2 is FQNNGV. CDR3 loop: CASSTGVGGATEAFF. CDR3 coding DNA: TGTGCCAGCAGCACTGGAGTGGGAGGGGCCACTGAAGCTTTCTTT.